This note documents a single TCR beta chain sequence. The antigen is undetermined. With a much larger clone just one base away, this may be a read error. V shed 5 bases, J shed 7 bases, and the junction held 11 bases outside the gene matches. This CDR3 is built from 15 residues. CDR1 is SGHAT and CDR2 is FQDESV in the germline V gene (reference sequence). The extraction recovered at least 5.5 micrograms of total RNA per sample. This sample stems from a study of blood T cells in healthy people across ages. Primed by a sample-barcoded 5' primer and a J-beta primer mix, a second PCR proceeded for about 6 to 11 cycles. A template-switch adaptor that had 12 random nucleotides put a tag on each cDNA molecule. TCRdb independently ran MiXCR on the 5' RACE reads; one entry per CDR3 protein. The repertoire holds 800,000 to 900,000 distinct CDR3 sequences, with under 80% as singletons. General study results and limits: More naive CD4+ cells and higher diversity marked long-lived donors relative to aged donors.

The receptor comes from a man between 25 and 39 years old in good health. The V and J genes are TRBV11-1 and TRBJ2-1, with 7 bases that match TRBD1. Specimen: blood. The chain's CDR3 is CASSMDRNGWNEQFF. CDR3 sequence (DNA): TGTGCCAGCAGCATGGACAGGAATGGTTGGAATGAGCAGTTCTTC.